This is a list of T cell receptor beta chains from one sample in a study of blood T cell repertoires in COVID-19. Clones were read by immunoSEQ multiplex PCR, and TCRdb kept only the in-frame ones, dropping some. The table includes a few hundred thousand clones, under 90% detected once. Sequencing input: PBMCs or T cells enriched from blood (not recorded which). These receptors all come from a woman under 30 who had recovered from COVID-19. Each CDR3 is given with its conserved first and last residue.

TRBJ2-1 TRBV19 CASSLTGILTYNEQFF
TRBJ1-2 TRBV28 CASSLATKTGDEGYTF
TRBJ2-1 TRBV5-4 CASSSEREGPFLHPNEQFF
TRBJ1-3 TRBV4-1 CASSQGSASSGNTIYF
TRBJ2-1 TRBV19 CASSIQRGGEQFF
TRBJ2-3 TRBV11-2 CASSLGQGTDTQYF
TRBJ1-1 TRBV19 CASSIRNPNTEAFF
TRBJ2-7 TRBV5-4 CASSVTSGGPREQYF
TRBJ2-1 TRBV28 CASRGTSATSYNEQFF
TRBJ1-2 TRBV25-1 CASSGATRYTF
TRBJ2-3 TRBV27 CASSPRTALSTDTQYF
TRBJ1-2 TRBV29-1 CSVDSQGASNYGYTF
TRBJ2-2 TRBV15 CATRGSLRRLARNTGELFF
TRBJ2-7 TRBV7-9 CASSLGGIGEQYF
TRBJ1-2 TRBV4-1 CASTTGQGDGYTF
TRBJ2-7 TRBV3-1/TRBV3-2 CASSLGQGTYEQYF
TRBJ1-1 TRBV5-1 CASSLTGEKSNTEAFF
TRBJ2-7 TRBV7-8 CASSAMSGGAYEQYF
TRBJ1-2 TRBV28 CASSLSAPLVSGRYTF
TRBJ2-5 TRBV9 CASSVAETSGQETQYF
TRBJ1-5 TRBV5-1 CASSLGQGSPQHF
TRBJ2-7 TRBV10-3 CAISSTIYEQYF
TRBJ2-1 TRBV9 CASSVEGAGGTYNEQFF
TRBJ1-1 TRBV29-1 CSVEWMITEGAFF
TRBJ2-7 TRBV9 CASSVGVAGAYEQYF
TRBJ2-1 TRBV10-2 CASRGSSVSYNEQFF
TRBJ2-7 TRBV24-1 CATSDFRQGKGYEQYF
TRBJ1-1 TRBV19 CASRVEGGKAFF
TRBJ1-6 TRBV7-2 CASSIRTGASYNSPLHF
TRBJ2-3 TRBV7-2 CASSGDRTRGTDTQYF
TRBJ2-3 TRBV19 CASSIDGGGSADTQYF
TRBJ1-5 TRBV24-1 CATSDRREASFCQPQHF
TRBJ2-7 TRBV5-5 CASSLWTGPLEQYF
TRBJ2-5 TRBV25-1 CASSENRGTETQYF
TRBJ1-3 TRBV7-9 CASRQEDGNTIYF
TRBJ2-1 TRBV24-1 CATSDSDGSSYNEQFF
TRBJ1-5 TRBV5-1 CASSYGSGEPQHF
TRBJ1-1 TRBV19 CASSMRPNTEAFF
TRBJ2-1 TRBV6-6 CASSTSGRYNEQFF
TRBJ1-1 TRBV27 CASGGGITNTEAFF
TRBJ2-1 TRBV10-1 CASNYNYNEQFF
TRBJ1-3 TRBV5-1 CASSFLTGNSGNTIYF
TRBJ2-5 TRBV10-1 CASSGPSTGSYTETQYF
TRBJ1-1 TRBV5-1 CASSLDRWDTEAFF
TRBJ2-2 TRBV7-3 CASSFQGRNTGELFF
TRBJ1-1 TRBV2 CASTAGTGRGGWNTEAFF
TRBJ1-1 TRBV3-1/TRBV3-2 CASSPTPWFTEAFF
TRBJ2-1 TRBV6-2/TRBV6-3 CASSYSRSGRSNEQFF
TRBJ1-5 TRBV19 CASSIWADNQPQHF
TRBJ1-2 TRBV7-2 CASSPAAGGYTF
TRBJ2-5 TRBV11-1 CASSLAGPQETQYF
TRBJ1-4 TRBV5-1 CASSLAPSGEKLFF
TRBJ1-1 TRBV14 CASSQVGQEAFF
TRBJ1-5 TRBV7-9 CASSPQDSNQPQHF
TRBJ1-1 TRBV30 CAWSRTDTEAFF
TRBJ1-1 TRBV4-1 CASSFRDTGVTEAFF
TRBJ2-1 TRBV7-9 CASSPGREEQFF
TRBJ2-7 TRBV10-3 CAISLGKGQVAEQYF
TRBJ2-7 TRBV7-2 CASSLSSSYEQYF
TRBJ2-1 TRBV21-1 CASSKVPAGSVYNEQFF